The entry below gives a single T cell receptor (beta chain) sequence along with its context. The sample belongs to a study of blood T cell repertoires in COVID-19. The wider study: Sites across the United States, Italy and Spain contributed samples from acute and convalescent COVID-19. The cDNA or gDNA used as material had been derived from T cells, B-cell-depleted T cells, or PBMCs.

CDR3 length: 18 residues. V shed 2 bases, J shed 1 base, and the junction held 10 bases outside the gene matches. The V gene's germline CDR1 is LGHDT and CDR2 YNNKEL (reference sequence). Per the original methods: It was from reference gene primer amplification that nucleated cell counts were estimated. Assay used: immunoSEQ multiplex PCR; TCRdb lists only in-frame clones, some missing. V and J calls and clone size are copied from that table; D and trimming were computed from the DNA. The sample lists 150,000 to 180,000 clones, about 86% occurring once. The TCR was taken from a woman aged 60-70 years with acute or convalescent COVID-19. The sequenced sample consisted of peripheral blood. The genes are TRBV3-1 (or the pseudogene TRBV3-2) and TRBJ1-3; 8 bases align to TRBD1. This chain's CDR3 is CASSQRSRGLLSGNTIYF. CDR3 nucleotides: TGTGCCAGCAGCCAACGGTCCAGGGGGCTTCTGTCTGGAAACACCATATATTTT.